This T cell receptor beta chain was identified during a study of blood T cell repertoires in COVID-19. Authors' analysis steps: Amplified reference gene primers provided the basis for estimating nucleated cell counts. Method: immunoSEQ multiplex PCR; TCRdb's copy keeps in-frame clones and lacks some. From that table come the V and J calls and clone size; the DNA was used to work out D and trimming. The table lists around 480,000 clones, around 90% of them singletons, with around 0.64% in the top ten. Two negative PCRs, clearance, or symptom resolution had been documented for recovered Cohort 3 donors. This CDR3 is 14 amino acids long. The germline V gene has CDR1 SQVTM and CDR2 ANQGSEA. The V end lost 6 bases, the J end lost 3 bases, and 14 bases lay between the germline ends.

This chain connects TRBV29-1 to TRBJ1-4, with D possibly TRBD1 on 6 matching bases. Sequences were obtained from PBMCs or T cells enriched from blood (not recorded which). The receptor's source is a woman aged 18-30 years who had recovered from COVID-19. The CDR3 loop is CSVSTGQANEKLFF. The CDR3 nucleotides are TGCAGCGTGTCTACAGGGCAGGCTAATGAAAAACTGTTTTTT.